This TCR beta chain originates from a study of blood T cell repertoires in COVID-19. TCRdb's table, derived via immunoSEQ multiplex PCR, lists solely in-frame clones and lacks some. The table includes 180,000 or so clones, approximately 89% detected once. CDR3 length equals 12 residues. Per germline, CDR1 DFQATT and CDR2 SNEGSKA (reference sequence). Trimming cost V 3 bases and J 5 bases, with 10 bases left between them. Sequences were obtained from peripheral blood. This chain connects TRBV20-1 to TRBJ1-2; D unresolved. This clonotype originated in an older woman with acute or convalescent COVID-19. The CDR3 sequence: CSASWANYGYTF. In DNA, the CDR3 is TGCAGTGCTAGTTGGGCGAATTATGGCTACACCTTC.